This T cell receptor (beta chain) was captured by sequencing in a study of lung T cells in sarcoidosis with Löfgren's syndrome (dated by TCRdb to 2017 to 2019). About the study as a whole: Sarcoidosis was characterized as a granulomatous disease that mainly affects the lungs and features an accumulation of CD4+ T cells in bronchoalveolar lavage fluid. The repertoire analyses focused on Löfgren's syndrome patients.

The CDR3 contains 12 residues, cysteine and phenylalanine counted. Kept here is only the CDR3 DNA, which spans 36 bases and is read in frame from base 1. From the germline V gene (reference sequence), CDR1 is GTSNPN and CDR2 is SVGIG. Here is what the overall study found, with its caveats: TRAV12-1 and TRBV2 CDR3 motifs were reported to be shared among multiple Löfgren's syndrome patients, suggesting public CD4+ TCR repertoires. Compared with control subjects, Lofgren's syndrome patients reportedly showed the greatest expansion in the V gene segments TRAV12-1 and TRBV2. The study only suggested recognition of a sarcoidosis-associated antigen, and the antigen remained putative and unidentified. Analysis of alphabeta pairing showed that TRAV12-1 paired preferentially with TRBV2, and the TCRs formed by this pairing showed CDR3 homology.

The instrument was an Illumina MiSeq. TCRdb reanalyzed the raw reads on its own, using fastp at Q25 for trimming and MiXCR for clone calling, and kept in-frame beta chains. Rows are unified per CDR3 protein, each entry keeping the most common DNA and genes. This sample comprises 60,000 to 65,000 distinct CDR3 sequences, 21% of them detected only once. The top ten hold approximately 2.1% of the sample. Remarks on this clonotype: Which antigen it targets is not known. A much larger clonotype is one base distant, so this may be a read error.

The TCR was taken from a human donor with sarcoidosis (Löfgren's syndrome or another form), or a control subject (not recorded which). What was sequenced was CD4+ T cells from PBMCs. The V and J genes are TRBV30 and TRBJ1-1; no D gene call is confident. The CDR3 reads CAWKQTNTETFF. The DNA is TGTGCCTGGAAGCAAACGAACACTGAAACTTTCTTT. The reference TRBV30 and TRBJ1-1 proteins fill in what lies around the CDR3, so the full variable domain reads SQTIHQWPATLVQPVGSPLSLECTVEGTSNPNLYWYRQAAGRGLQLLFYSVGIGQISSEVPQNLSASRPQDRQFILSSKKLLLSDSGFYLCAWKQTNTETFFGQGTRLTVV.